This T cell receptor beta chain was captured by sequencing in a study of long-term antiretroviral therapy in people with HIV. General study points: Pre-ART expanded clones dominated the repertoire at every time point.

Germline CDR1 is GTSNPN and CDR2 is SVGIG (reference sequence). CDR3 length: 16 residues. V was clipped by 0 bases and J by 0 bases, with 14 bases between them. Every sample had about 0.85-11 million cryopreserved PBMC in it before DNA extraction. With survey level as its setting, the immunoSEQ assay was v3.0. The data were produced by immunoSEQ multiplex PCR, yet TCRdb's version contains in-frame clones alone and is incomplete. The sample records under 40,000 clones, around 84% being singletons. As regards this clone: What it binds is unknown.

Source: unsorted PBMCs, taken roughly 2.9 years before starting antiretroviral therapy. The chain is built from TRBV30 and TRBJ1-2, with D possibly being TRBD1 (5 bases). This clonotype was sampled from a woman aged 25-40 years with HIV. The DNA of the CDR3 is TGTGCCTGGAGTGTTACGCGACAGCCCACTAACTATGGCTACACCTTC. As protein: CAWSVTRQPTNYGYTF.